This T cell receptor (beta chain) stems from a study of T-cell reconstitution after alpha-beta-depleted transplantation in children. Broader study findings: In patients about two months after transplant, alpha-beta T cells reportedly arose from several hundred expanded graft clones.

Germline loops: CDR1 SGHVS, CDR2 FQNEAQ. The CDR3 covers 14 residues. V was pared by 3 bases and J by 2 bases, with 11 bases between. Unique molecular identifiers were built into the TCRbeta library. TCRdb reprocessed the PCR reads with MiXCR, giving one entry per CDR3 protein. The table shows about 350,000 distinct CDR3 sequences, with 15% to 20% occurring only once. Of note for this clonotype: Its matching antigen is unknown.

The rearrangement joins TRBV7-8 to TRBJ2-7; unclear D gene. The source of this sequence is a male patient between 2 and 10 years old who had a stem cell transplant for acute lymphoblastic leukemia, so the T cells may come from the graft donor. Here the sequenced sample was PBMCs, mostly from graft donor cells, taken 360 days after TCRalphabeta/CD19-depleted stem cell transplant. Here the CDR3 DNA reads TGTGCCAGCAGCTTTTTACTGGGAACCTACGAGCAGTACTTC. The encoded protein is CASSFLLGTYEQYF.